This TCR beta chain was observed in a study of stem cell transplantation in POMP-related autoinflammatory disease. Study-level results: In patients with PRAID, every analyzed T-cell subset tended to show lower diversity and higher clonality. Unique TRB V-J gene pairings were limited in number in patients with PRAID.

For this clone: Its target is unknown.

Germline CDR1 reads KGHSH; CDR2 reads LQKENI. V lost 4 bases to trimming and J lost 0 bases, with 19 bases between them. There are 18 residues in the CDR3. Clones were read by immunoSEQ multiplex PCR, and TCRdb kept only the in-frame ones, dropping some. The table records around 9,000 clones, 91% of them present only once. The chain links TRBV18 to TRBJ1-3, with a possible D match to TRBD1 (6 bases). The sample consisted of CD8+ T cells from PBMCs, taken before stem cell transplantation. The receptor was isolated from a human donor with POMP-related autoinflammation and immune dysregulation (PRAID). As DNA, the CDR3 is TGTGCCAGCTCACTAAGGACAGAGCCTTCACTCTCTGGAAACACCATATATTTT. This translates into CASSLRTEPSLSGNTIYF. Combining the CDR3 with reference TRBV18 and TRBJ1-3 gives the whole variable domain NAGVMQNPRHLVRRRGQEARLRCSPMKGHSHVYWYRQLPEEGLKFMVYLQKENIIDESGMPKERFSAEFPKEGPSILRIQQVVRGDSAAYFCASSLRTEPSLSGNTIYFGEGSWLTVV.